Shown below are 3 T cell receptor beta chains from a single sample sequenced in a study of CD8+CD57+ T cells in acquired aplastic anemia. Only patients with CD8+CD57+ cell expansion on flow cytometry were chosen for sequencing. Investigators profiled TCR beta VDJ and CDR3 from genomic DNA template. TCRdb fed the reads into MiXCR, producing one record per CDR3 protein. The sample carries around 290,000 distinct CDR3 sequences, roughly 53% recorded once. The sequenced material came from sorted CD4+, CD8+, or CD8+CD57+ T cells (not recorded which) from PBMCs. The receptors were sampled from a human donor with aplastic anemia.

This chain uses TRBV10-3 with TRBJ1-2; D perhaps matches TRBD1 (5 bases). The CDR3 loop spans 18 amino acids. Germline CDR1 is ENHRY and CDR2 is SYGVKD. The germline V and J ends were trimmed by 11 bases and 8 bases, with 36 bases remaining between them. The CDR3 DNA follows: TGTGCCGTCTCCCGCCAGGGCGCCGTTGAGCGGGGGGAGTGGGGCTACACCTTC. Its translation is CAVSRQGAVERGEWGYTF.

V is TRBV7-8 and J is TRBJ1-2; 7 nucleotides align to TRBD1. Germline V gene data show CDR1 as SGHVS and CDR2 as FQNEAQ. V lost 7 bases, J lost 3 bases, and 5 bases stayed unmatched. This CDR3 spans 13 amino acids. This CDR3 reads CASTLQGHYGYTF. The CDR3 region has the DNA TGTGCCAGCACCCTACAGGGGCACTATGGCTACACCTTC. The whole variable domain, remainder taken from reference TRBV7-8 and TRBJ1-2, is GAGVSQSPRYKVAKRGQDVALRCDPISGHVSLFWYQQALGQGPEFLTYFQNEAQLDKSGLPSDRFFAERPEGSVSTLKIQRTQQEDSAVYLCASTLQGHYGYTFGSGTRLTVV.

J is TRBJ2-3 and V is TRBV11-2; a possible D gene is TRBD2 (5 bases). The CDR3 consists of 15 residues. Per germline, CDR1 SGHAT and CDR2 FQNNGV. Trimming cost V 4 bases and J 11 bases, with 22 bases left between them. In DNA, the CDR3 is TGTGCCAGCAGCTCCCAGCCGGGGAAATCCAATGAGCAGTATTTT. It encodes CASSSQPGKSNEQYF.